Shown below are 18 T cell receptor beta chains from a single sample sequenced in a study of cytomegalovirus exposure and HLA in healthy donors. The PCR was carried out with 60 Vbeta primers and 13 Jbeta primers. Using immunoSEQ multiplex PCR, the repertoire was profiled, and TCRdb retains in-frame clones only, with some absent. The sample contains about 98,000 clones, about 81% of which appear only once. What was sequenced was PBMCs. These receptors originate from a man aged 35-49 years in good health and CMV-seronegative.

This clone was counted a single time. The chain carries TRBV30 and TRBJ1-6, with D tentatively TRBD1 (6 bases). The CDR3 sequence is 14 residues long. Germline CDR1 GTSNPN, CDR2 SVGIG (reference sequence). Trimming pared 4 bases from V and 14 bases from J, leaving 21 bases between. CDR3 amino acids: CAWKTGLPGLALHF. The CDR3 coding sequence is TGTGCCTGGAAGACAGGCCTCCCTGGATTGGCCCTCCACTTT.

This clone has only one observation. V usage is TRBV7-9 and J usage is TRBJ1-1; 7 bases fit TRBD1. V trimming: 5 bases; J trimming: 4 bases; junction bases outside the gene matches: 7. The CDR3 sequence is 14 residues long. Germline CDR1 SEHNR, CDR2 FQNEAQ (reference sequence). The CDR3 protein is CASSRQGPGTEAFF. CDR3 in DNA: TGTGCCAGCAGCCGACAGGGTCCAGGCACTGAAGCTTTCTTT.

This clone was seen only once. The genes are TRBV5-4 and TRBJ1-6, with 7 bases aligning to TRBD1. This CDR3 has 15 amino acids. V was pared by 3 bases and J by 6 bases, with 6 bases of the junction left unmatched. Germline V gene lookup returns CDR1 SGHNT and CDR2 YYREEE (reference sequence). The CDR3 DNA is TGTGCCAGCAGCTCGGGGACAGTACTTAATTCACCCCTCCACTTT. This sequence encodes CASSSGTVLNSPLHF.

This rearrangement joins TRBV6-1 to TRBJ1-5; 9 nucleotides line up with TRBD1. V gave up 4 bases and J gave up 7 bases; unmatched junction bases: 2. Germline-derived CDR1 and CDR2 are MNHNS and SASEGT. CDR3 length: 13 residues. In DNA form, the CDR3 reads TGTGCCAGCAGTGCGACAGGGGGACAGCCCCAGCATTTT. Translated: CASSATGGQPQHF.

The rearrangement joins TRBV7-2 to TRBJ2-5, with D perhaps TRBD1 (5 bases). The CDR3 runs 14 residues. Germline V gene sequence: CDR1 SGHTA, CDR2 FQGNSA. V was cut by 5 bases and J by 1 base, with 11 bases left in between. The CDR3 protein is CASSGRQGQETQYF. The CDR3 bases are TGTGCCAGCAGCGGTCGGCAGGGCCAAGAGACCCAGTACTTC.

The chain links TRBV7-9 to TRBJ2-5, with 8 bases fitting TRBD2. The tail of the sequence fits TRBJ2-7 better, so the J call may be wrong. Germline-derived CDR1 and CDR2 are SEHNR and FQNEAQ (reference sequence). The CDR3 runs to 14 residues. CDR3 in amino acids: CASSYRGGSDEQYF. CDR3 DNA: TGTGCCAGCAGCTACCGGGGGGGGAGCGACGAGCAGTACTTC.

The chain combines TRBV7-8 with TRBJ2-7, with TRBD2 matching 10 bases. Germline loops: CDR1 SGHVS, CDR2 FQNEAQ. The CDR3 spans 17 residues. Trimming removed 0 bases from V and 3 bases from J; junction bases left unmatched: 8. In DNA, the CDR3 is TGTGCCAGCAGCTTAGCGACCATAGCGGGGGGCGACTACGAGCAGTACTTC. Protein sequence: CASSLATIAGGDYEQYF.

The chain recombines TRBV19 with TRBJ2-5; 9 bases match TRBD2. The germline gives CDR1 LNHDA, CDR2 SQIVND (reference sequence). The junction had 10 bases not matched to a gene; V was cut back by 4 bases and J by 4 bases. This CDR3 spans 16 amino acids. The chain's CDR3 is CASSTSIASGVETQYF. The CDR3 coding sequence is TGTGCCAGTAGTACCTCTATTGCTAGCGGGGTAGAGACCCAGTACTTC.

V is TRBV7-9 and J is TRBJ1-5; 11 positions agree with TRBD1. Losses at the gene ends were 4 bases for V and 4 bases for J; bases not matched to a gene: 3. The germline gives CDR1 SEHNR, CDR2 FQNEAQ (reference sequence). The CDR3 has 15 residues. The CDR3 DNA is TGTGCCAGCAGCTCGGACAGGGGGCGAAATCAGCCCCAGCATTTT. This encodes CASSSDRGRNQPQHF.

V gene TRBV7-9 combines with J gene TRBJ1-4, with 7 nucleotides matching TRBD1. With V trimmed by 5 bases and J by 5 bases, 5 bases remained unmatched. Per the germline V gene, CDR1 is SEHNR and CDR2 is FQNEAQ (reference sequence). This CDR3 is built from 14 residues. CDR3 sequence (DNA): TGTGCCAGCAGCCTAGGGACAGCAAATGAAAAACTGTTTTTT. It is translated as CASSLGTANEKLFF.

The V and J genes are TRBV19 and TRBJ1-5, with TRBD1 matching 8 bases. The CDR3 covers 15 residues. J gave up 4 bases and V 2 bases, and 4 bases lay outside the gene matches. Germline CDR1 LNHDA, CDR2 SQIVND (reference sequence). The CDR3 sequence is CASSIPGQVNQPQHF. CDR3 in DNA: TGTGCCAGTAGTATACCGGGACAGGTTAATCAGCCCCAGCATTTT.

The gene calls are TRBV7-2 and TRBJ2-1; unclear D gene. This CDR3 contains 11 residues. Germline V lookup: CDR1 SGHTA, CDR2 FQGNSA. V was clipped by 5 bases and J by 7 bases, with 6 bases between them. The CDR3 protein is CASSPGNEQFF. The CDR3 DNA sequence: TGTGCCAGCAGCCCAGGAAATGAGCAGTTCTTC.

V gene TRBV19 combines with J gene TRBJ1-5, with D tentatively TRBD1 (5 bases). This CDR3 has 14 residues. Germline values: CDR1 LNHDA, CDR2 SQIVND (reference sequence). The V end was cut by 3 bases, the J end by 6 bases, with 12 bases between. The CDR3 sequence is CASSILGQGQPQHF. The DNA for the CDR3 is TGTGCCAGTAGTATTTTGGGGCAGGGTCAGCCCCAGCATTTT.

V gene TRBV29-1 combines with J gene TRBJ1-2; 9 bases line up with TRBD1. The CDR3 runs 13 residues. In germline, CDR1 is SQVTM, CDR2 ANQGSEA. V trimming: 8 bases; J trimming: 8 bases; junction bases outside the gene matches: 12. The chain's CDR3 is CSTSPGTGRGYTF. The CDR3 bases are TGCAGCACCTCCCCCGGGACAGGGCGAGGCTACACCTTC.

CDR3 sequence (DNA): TGCGCCAGCAGCAGAGCCCGACAGGGGATCTTAATGGGGACCGGGGAGCTGTTTTTT. This translates into CASSRARQGILMGTGELFF. V is TRBV5-1 and J is TRBJ2-2; TRBD1 aligns across 8 bases. CDR1 is SGHRS, CDR2 YFSETQ, per germline. The trim removed 4 bases at V and 5 bases at J, leaving 19 bases unmatched. CDR3 length: 19 residues.

This chain connects TRBV4-1 to TRBJ1-6; 8 nucleotides align to TRBD1. V lost 3 bases to trimming and J lost 4 bases; unmatched junction nucleotides: 5. CDR3 size: 16 residues. Germline V lookup: CDR1 MGHRA, CDR2 YSYEKL. Here the CDR3 reads CASSQTGETYNSPLHF. The CDR3 DNA is TGCGCCAGCAGCCAGACAGGGGAGACTTATAATTCACCCCTCCACTTT.

The chain links TRBV5-5 to TRBJ2-4; weak D call: TRBD2 (5 bases). This CDR3 comprises 15 residues. V was pared by 5 bases and J by 0 bases, with 12 bases between. CDR1 is SGHKS and CDR2 is YYEKEE in the germline V gene (reference sequence). CDR3 in amino acids: CASSSDGVAKNIQYF. CDR3 bases: TGTGCCAGCAGTTCAGACGGGGTAGCCAAAAACATTCAGTACTTC.

The rearrangement uses TRBV5-1 and TRBJ2-5, with D perhaps TRBD2 (7 bases). The germline CDR1 and CDR2 sequences are SGHRS and YFSETQ. This CDR3 is built from 14 residues. The ends were cut back, 4 bases at V and 6 bases at J, with 16 bases in the middle. The DNA of the CDR3 is TGCGCCAGCAGCCTTGGGGAGGGGACAAAGACCCAGTACTTC. The encoded protein is CASSLGEGTKTQYF.